The clone carrying this TCR beta chain was counted a few times. The target antigen is unknown. The CDR3 sequence is 17 residues long. Documented time point: after neoadjuvant nivolumab, at surgical resection. Patients were newly diagnosed with stage II-IVA oral cavity squamous cell carcinoma without prior systemic or radiation treatment. These oral cavity squamous cell carcinomas were HPV-negative and locally advanced. The data were obtained in a study of neoadjuvant anti-PD-1 for oral cavity cancer. Study-wide points: PBMC Gini-index clonality exceeded responders' in non-responders post-nivolumab.

PBMC libraries mostly used around 510 ng of input genomic DNA, with six replicates per sample. Sequenced by immunoSEQ multiplex PCR; TCRdb stores in-frame clones only, minus some. Of about 13,000 clones listed, approximately 67% were seen once; the top ten hold roughly 3.2%. V and J are TRBV12-2 and TRBJ2-7; TRBD1, the table's D call, lacks a check against the DNA. TRBV12-2 is noted as a pseudogene. Sequencing used PBMCs, obtained after nivolumab (anti-PD-1) treatment. The TCR was taken from a person between 40 and 85 years old with oral cavity squamous cell carcinoma. CDR3 sequence: CASRLARPRDRAYEQYF. In nucleotides, the CDR3 is TGTGCAAGTCGCTTAGCGCGACCCCGGGACAGGGCCTACGAGCAGTACTTC.